This paragraph covers one TCR beta chain sequence. Its recognized antigen is unknown. Base qualities are not recorded, but no much larger clone differs from it by a single base. Library preparation was by 5' RACE. The sequencing machine was an Illumina HiSeq 2000. A universal primer binding site was added through template switching, and the final cDNA carried a unique molecular identifier so that TCR cDNA molecules could be counted accurately. First-strand cDNA for TCR alpha and beta chains was synthesized from specific primers in the conserved constant-segment region. To control for contamination, each cDNA library was double barcoded with a SMART-Mk sample barcode plus Illumina barcodes. TruSeq adapter sequences, together with Illumina sample barcodes, were added in two successive PCR steps. The TCR alpha and beta cDNA libraries were sequenced on the Illumina HiSeq platform using custom primers. The authors' pipeline ran thus. Raw reads were processed with MiGEC to extract unique molecular identifiers, and MiXCR was used to determine CDR3 positions. Recombination models were inferred per individual with the repgenHMM and IGoR tools using an EM algorithm. The tcR package in R was used for shared clonotype analysis, with sharing normalized by the product of cloneset sizes. Out-of-frame nonproductive sequences were analyzed to study raw recombination free of thymic and clonal selection effects. TCRdb trimmed the raw reads at Q25, called clones with MiXCR and kept productive beta chains. When rows share a CDR3 protein, they turn into one entry using the most common DNA and genes. The V and J calls here are based on TCRdb, not the publication. The sample data list around 220,000 distinct CDR3 sequences, and 10% to 13% of these were observed just once. The ten largest account for more than 8.5% of the sample.

The sample originates from a study of identical twins (dated by TCRdb to about 2016). Some background on the complete study: To test whether fetal clonotypes persist, the study used deep sequencing on TCR alpha and beta repertoires from monozygotic twins, unrelated adults of various ages, and cord blood. Replicate twin experiments were performed at different times using different library preparation protocols to rule out contamination. Overall study results and their limits: Out-of-frame TCR alpha sharing in monozygotic twins was systematically underestimated by recombination models, whereas sharing between unrelated individuals was in agreement with the recombination models. Because the same donors could not be followed over many years, the conclusions depended on cross-sectional statistical analysis. Invariant T cells such as MAIT and iNKT could partly confound zero-insertion analyses, though diverse VJ usage argued against this for most clonotypes. Compared with coincidental sharing between unrelated individuals, out-of-frame TCR alpha sequences shared between twins showed an excess of sequences with low generation probability. Fewer insertions were carried by abundant cord blood beta clonotypes, a similar but weaker trend appeared in young adult naive repertoires, and no such trend appeared in memory repertoires. A weaker excess of twin sharing was found in beta out-of-frame sequences because the signal-to-noise ratio was lowered by fewer shared sequences.

Every donor was a healthy Caucasian. Using Miltenyi CD45RO+ enrichment and human naive T-cell isolation kits, memory (CD45RO+) and naive T cells were isolated from PBMC. V loses 10 bases of germline sequence and J loses 2 bases, and the interval between the two ends is 14 bases. The germline V gene (reference sequence) provides CDR1 MNHEY and CDR2 SMNVEV. Its CDR3 holds 13 amino acids, cysteine through phenylalanine. The kept DNA is CDR3 alone, 39 bases in frame from the first base. This clonotype originated in a man aged 50 or older in good health. The sequenced sample consisted of memory T cells sorted from blood. The meaning of the sample's cell subset or site label: CD45RO+ enriched T cells. The chain is assembled from TRBV27 and TRBJ1-1; TRBD1 is a possible D gene, resting on 6 matching bases. The DNA is as follows: TGTGCCACCTCTTGGGGGCCAAACACTGAAGCTTTCTTT. The resulting protein is CATSWGPNTEAFF.